Reported below is one TCR beta chain. Which antigen it targets is not known. No per-base quality is available; no much larger clone lies one base away. The treatment or condition label, read with the paper, signifies: allogeneic hematopoietic cell transplantation with graft depleted of TCRalphabeta T cells and CD19 B cells. The children who served as transplant recipients had been given grafts of TCRalphabeta/CD19-depleted allogeneic hematopoietic cells. The CDR3 goes from the cysteine to the phenylalanine over 14 residues. CDR3 DNA only is kept here, 42 bases in frame from base 1. The germline V gene encodes CDR1 DFQATT and CDR2 SNEGSKA (reference sequence). V loses 5 bases, J loses 2 bases, and the germline ends lie 14 bases apart. This entry comes from a study of T-cell reconstitution after alpha-beta-depleted transplantation in children (dated by TCRdb to about 2016). Notes on the research overall: The study quantitatively tracked T-cell immune reconstitution after TCRalphabeta/CD19-depleted allogeneic hematopoietic cell transplantation in children using TCR repertoire profiling.

To prepare the library, PCR was applied. The run used an Illumina HiSeq 2500. TCR libraries were prepared with molecular barcoding, using unique molecular identifiers to normalize TCRbeta repertoire quantification. Using fastp trimming at Q25 and MiXCR clonotype assembly, TCRdb reanalyzed the public sequencing data and kept in-frame beta chains. CDR3 protein duplicates are merged, each entry listing the most common genes and DNA. The table for this sample lists some 290,000 distinct CDR3 sequences; roughly 25% of them were counted only once. The ten largest clones take up roughly 9.7% of the sample. Results the study describes overall, beyond this receptor: Over subsequent months, a decline in hyperexpanded clone frequencies was noted, and after one year, T-cell counts and TCRbeta diversity were mostly ascribed to newly produced T cells. The high TCRbeta diversity at day 60 in some patients was ascribed to recipient T cells and intrathymic progenitors that had survived conditioning. The apparently early recovery of alphabetaT-cell counts about two months after transplant reportedly depended on only several hundred rapidly expanded clones that came from non-depleted graft cells.

The TCR sequence derives from a male patient aged 5 to 17 who had a stem cell transplant for acute lymphoblastic leukemia, so the T cells may come from the graft donor. This chain joins TRBV20-1 to TRBJ2-3, and possibly TRBD2, on 5 matching bases. The sample here was PBMCs, mostly from graft donor cells, taken 180 days after TCRalphabeta/CD19-depleted stem cell transplant. The CDR3 region has the sequence CSAPRGWPTDTQYF. In nucleotides, the sequence is TGCAGTGCTCCCCGGGGATGGCCCACAGATACGCAGTATTTT.